Here is one T cell receptor beta chain with its context. Its antigen is not identified. TEMRA cells were FACS-enriched, while CD8+ and CD4+ T cells were negatively isolated. This sample was taken from a study of CD8 T cells in Susac syndrome. A quantity of roughly 0.5 to 1 ug RNA underwent reverse transcription using random hexamers. Across 54 Vbeta and 13 Jbeta, TCR beta CDR3 was amplified with immunoSEQ multiplex PCR. TCRdb redid the calling of the immunoSEQ multiplex PCR reads with MiXCR, one entry per CDR3 protein. The profile shows about 180,000 distinct CDR3 sequences, 90% to 96% of them singletons. Study-level results: The study conceded that its TCR sequencing and HLA analysis involved relatively few individuals.

Specimen: CD4+ T cells from PBMCs. This clonotype was sampled from a human donor with multiple sclerosis.

CDR3 region: CSARARLAGAYEQYF. The CDR3 nucleotides read TGCAGTGCTAGAGCTCGACTAGCAGGGGCCTACGAGCAGTACTTC. V is TRBV20-1 and J is TRBJ2-7; TRBD2 is a possible D gene (7 bases). Trimming took off 1 base at V and 2 bases at J, with 15 bases between the two ends. The germline V gene encodes CDR1 DFQATT and CDR2 SNEGSKA (reference sequence). CDR3 length: 15 residues.